The T cell receptor (beta chain) under discussion was sequenced for a study of blood T cell repertoires in COVID-19. The protocol was immunoSEQ multiplex PCR, while the TCRdb copy is restricted to in-frame clones and leaves out a portion. The table includes fewer than 85,000 clones, roughly four fifths detected once. The clonotype comes from a woman aged 80 or over with active or convalescent COVID-19. Sequenced input: peripheral blood.

CDR3 DNA: TGTGCCAGCACCCTTGGGACAGGGGCTCCCTACGAGCAGTACTTC. Protein sequence: CASTLGTGAPYEQYF. The rearrangement joins TRBV28 to TRBJ2-7; 10 nucleotides line up with TRBD1. V gave up 7 bases and J gave up 2 bases; unmatched junction bases: 8. CDR3 length: 15 residues. Germline loops: CDR1 MDHEN, CDR2 SYDVKM.